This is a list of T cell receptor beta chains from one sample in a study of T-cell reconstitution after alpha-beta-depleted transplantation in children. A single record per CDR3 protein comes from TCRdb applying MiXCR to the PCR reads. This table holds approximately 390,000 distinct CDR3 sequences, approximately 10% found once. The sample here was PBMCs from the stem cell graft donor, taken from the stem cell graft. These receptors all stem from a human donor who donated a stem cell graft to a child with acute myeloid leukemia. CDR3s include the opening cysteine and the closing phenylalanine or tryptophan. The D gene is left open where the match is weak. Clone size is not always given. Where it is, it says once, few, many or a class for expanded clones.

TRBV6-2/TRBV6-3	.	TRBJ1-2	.	CASNPRSAWGYTF	TGTGCCAGCAATCCCAGGTCCGCCTGGGGCTACACCTTC
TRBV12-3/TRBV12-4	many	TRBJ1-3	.	CASSPHGRVGGNTIYF	TGTGCCAGCAGTCCCCATGGACGTGTTGGAGGAAACACCATATATTTT
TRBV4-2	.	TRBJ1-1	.	CASSRDGIPEAFF	TGTGCCAGCAGCCGGGACGGGATACCTGAAGCTTTCTTT
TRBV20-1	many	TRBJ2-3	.	CSATARRGPGTDTQYF	TGCAGTGCTACAGCCCGCCGAGGGCCGGGCACAGATACGCAGTATTTT
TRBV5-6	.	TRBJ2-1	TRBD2	CASSATIGGRLNEQFF	TGTGCCAGCAGCGCAACCATTGGCGGGAGGCTCAATGAGCAGTTCTTC
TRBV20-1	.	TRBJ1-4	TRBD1	CSARDRTGPHEKLFF	TGCAGTGCTAGAGATCGGACAGGGCCTCATGAAAAACTGTTTTTT
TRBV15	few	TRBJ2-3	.	CATSSPDWGRYASTDTQYF	TGTGCCACCAGCAGCCCTGATTGGGGGAGGTATGCTAGCACAGATACGCAGTATTTT
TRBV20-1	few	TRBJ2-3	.	CSAPTSADTQYF	TGCAGTGCCCCCACCTCCGCAGATACGCAGTATTTT
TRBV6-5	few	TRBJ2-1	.	CASSYPTTGYNEQFF	TGTGCCAGCAGTTACCCTACTACAGGGTACAATGAGCAGTTCTTC
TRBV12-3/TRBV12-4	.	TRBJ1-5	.	CASSFTAGTSHSNQPQHF	TGTGCCAGCAGTTTCACGGCAGGGACTTCCCATAGCAATCAGCCCCAGCATTTT
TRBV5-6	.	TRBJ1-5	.	CASSFGINQPQHF	TGTGCCAGCAGCTTCGGGATAAATCAGCCCCAGCATTTT